Shown below are 19 T cell receptor beta chains from a single sample sequenced in a study of blood T cell repertoires in COVID-19. Using immunoSEQ multiplex PCR, the repertoire was profiled, and TCRdb retains in-frame clones only, with some absent. The table lists some 150,000 clones, 85% of them singletons, with around 3.2% in the top ten. The specimen was peripheral blood. All receptors derive from a man over 45 with acute or convalescent COVID-19.

The V gene is TRBV6-4, the J gene TRBJ1-4; 9 bases are a match to TRBD1. This CDR3 contains 13 residues. The V segment lost 7 bases and the J segment 5 bases; nucleotides outside the gene matches: 2. The germline V gene encodes CDR1 MRHNA and CDR2 SNTAGT. The CDR3 sequence is CASIGTGNEKLFF. CDR3 bases: TGTGCCAGCATTGGGACAGGGAATGAAAAACTGTTTTTT.

The rearrangement uses TRBV19 and TRBJ1-1, with TRBD1 as a possible D gene (5 bases). The CDR3 contains 13 residues. With 7 bases removed from V and 4 bases from J, the gap between germline ends came to 13 bases. Germline CDR1 is LNHDA and CDR2 is SQIVND (reference sequence). The CDR3 nucleotides are TGTGCCAGTAACTTCCAGGGCGCCACTGAAGCTTTCTTT. This translates into CASNFQGATEAFF.

This rearrangement joins TRBV6-6 to TRBJ1-3; D remains ambiguous. CDR1 MNHNY and CDR2 SVGAGI come from the germline V gene (reference sequence). V was shortened by 4 bases and J by 4 bases, with 14 bases between the two germline ends. The CDR3 length is 15 residues. The CDR3 coding sequence is TGTGCCAGCAGTTCTGGACTTCAGAGAGGAAACACCATATATTTT. Protein: CASSSGLQRGNTIYF.

This clone was seen only once. V gene TRBV7-3 combines with J gene TRBJ1-1; the match to TRBD1 covers 9 bases. Germline loops: CDR1 SGHTA, CDR2 FQGTGA. The CDR3 loop spans 15 amino acids. V shed 5 bases and J 1 base; nucleotides not matched to a gene: 5. The CDR3 nucleotides read TGTGCCAGCAGCCCCACAGGGGGCGCGAACACTGAAGCTTTCTTT. Protein product: CASSPTGGANTEAFF.

V and J are TRBV2 and TRBJ2-7; 7 positions agree with TRBD2. Germline CDR1 SNHLY, CDR2 FYNNEI. This CDR3 spans 14 amino acids. Trimming at V came to 8 bases and at J to 0 bases, leaving 7 bases not matched to a gene. The CDR3 spells CASQLRGVSYEQYF. CDR3 sequence (DNA): TGTGCCAGCCAGCTCCGGGGGGTCTCCTACGAGCAGTACTTC.

This clone has ten or more counts. The V call is TRBV2, the J call TRBJ2-1, with 8 nucleotides matching TRBD2. The germline CDR1 and CDR2 sequences are SNHLY and FYNNEI. CDR3 length: 15 amino acids. V trimming: 3 bases; J trimming: 9 bases; junction bases outside the gene matches: 10. The CDR3 DNA reads as TGTGCCAGCAGTGAGGGCGGGAGGCTCGTCGCTGAGCAGTTCTTC. This gives the protein CASSEGGRLVAEQFF.

This clone was seen only a few times. This chain connects TRBV9 to TRBJ2-7; D is perhaps TRBD2 (6 bases). The V gene lost 3 bases and the J gene lost 4 bases, with 14 bases spanning the gap. Germline loops: CDR1 SGDLS, CDR2 YYNGEE. The CDR3 loop spans 14 amino acids. CDR3 amino acids: CASSGGGVGYEQYF. DNA for the CDR3: TGTGCCAGCAGCGGTGGAGGGGTCGGGTACGAGCAGTACTTC. Full variable domain (rest looked up from reference TRBV9 and TRBJ2-7): DSGVTQTPKHLITATGQRVTLRCSPRSGDLSVYWYQQSLDQGLQFLIQYYNGEERAKGNILERFSAQQFPDLHSELNLSSLELGDSALYFCASSGGGVGYEQYFGPGTRLTVT.

Written as DNA, the CDR3 is TGTGCCAGCAGTCACAGGGGCGGCCAGCCCCAGCATTTT. It yields the protein CASSHRGGQPQHF. This chain links TRBV27 with TRBJ1-5; 7 bases map to TRBD1. Per germline, CDR1 MNHEY and CDR2 SMNVEV (reference sequence). Trimming took 5 bases from V and 7 from J; bases not matched to a gene: 5. The CDR3 is 13 amino acids.

The V and J genes are TRBV2 and TRBJ1-1; possibly TRBD1 for D (5 bases). The CDR3 sequence is 14 residues long. CDR1 is SNHLY and CDR2 is FYNNEI in the germline V gene. Trimming removed 4 bases from V and 5 bases from J, with 14 bases in between. CDR3 in DNA: TGTGCCAGCAGTGTGGAGAAAGGGACTACTGAAGCTTTCTTT. Protein: CASSVEKGTTEAFF.

The rearrangement joins TRBV10-3 to TRBJ1-2; TRBD1 might be the D (5 bases). Trimming cost V 2 bases and J 7 bases, with 17 bases left between them. Germline V gene lookup returns CDR1 ENHRY and CDR2 SYGVKD. The CDR3 extends over 15 amino acids. The DNA for the CDR3 is TGTGCCATCAGTGAGAAACGGGGGGTGCACGTTGGCTACACCTTC. Encoded protein: CAISEKRGVHVGYTF.

The chain carries TRBV29-1 and TRBJ2-6, with D tentatively TRBD1 (6 bases). The germline V gene encodes CDR1 SQVTM and CDR2 ANQGSEA. Trimming cost V 6 bases and J 0 bases, with 18 bases left between them. The CDR3 has 17 amino acids. The CDR3 region is CSVGLQGSVSGANVLTF. The CDR3 bases are TGCAGCGTAGGATTACAGGGTTCAGTCTCTGGGGCCAACGTCCTGACTTTC.

The chain is built from TRBV10-3 and TRBJ1-3; 9 bases match TRBD1. The V and J ends lost 11 bases and 8 bases, in that order; junction bases with no gene match: 10. The CDR3 is 13 amino acids. CDR1 is ENHRY, CDR2 SYGVKD, per germline. The CDR3 loop reads CAVARDRDDTIYF. In DNA form, the CDR3 reads TGTGCCGTTGCCCGGGACAGGGATGACACCATATATTTT.

This chain uses TRBV19 with TRBJ1-4; 12 bases match TRBD1. The CDR3 has 15 amino acids. The germline V gene has CDR1 LNHDA and CDR2 SQIVND (reference sequence). V lost 4 bases to trimming and J lost 8 bases; unmatched junction nucleotides: 5. The CDR3 loop is CASSKGQGATEKLFF. The CDR3, as DNA: TGTGCCAGTAGTAAGGGACAGGGGGCTACAGAAAAACTGTTTTTT.

This chain joins TRBV10-3 and TRBJ1-2; unclear D gene. The germline CDR1 and CDR2 sequences are ENHRY and SYGVKD. Trimming pared 4 bases from V and 0 bases from J, leaving 9 bases between. This CDR3 spans 14 amino acids. The DNA of the CDR3 is TGTGCCATCAGTGTTCACAGCTCTAACTATGGCTACACCTTC. Its protein is CAISVHSSNYGYTF.

The chain has TRBV27 and TRBJ1-1; 7 bases agree with TRBD1. Per the germline V gene, CDR1 is MNHEY and CDR2 is SMNVEV (reference sequence). Losses at the gene ends were 6 bases for V and 1 base for J; bases not matched to a gene: 17. The CDR3 is 18 amino acids. In DNA form, the CDR3 reads TGTGCCAGCAGAAAGGATCCAAACCCGACAGGGAGGAACACTGAAGCTTTCTTT. Translation gives CASRKDPNPTGRNTEAFF.

The chain combines TRBV28 with TRBJ1-5; 7 bases match TRBD1. There are 12 residues in the CDR3. Trimming removed 5 bases from V and 6 bases from J; junction bases left unmatched: 1. CDR1 and CDR2 (germline): MDHEN, SYDVKM. Written as DNA, the CDR3 is TGTGCCAGCAGTCCAGGGGGTCAGCCCCAGCATTTT. It codes for CASSPGGQPQHF.

V is TRBV9 and J is TRBJ2-7; 7 bases align to TRBD2. The CDR3 sequence is 16 residues long. The trim removed 4 bases at V and 0 bases at J, leaving 10 bases unmatched. CDR1 and CDR2 (germline): SGDLS, YYNGEE. CDR3 residues: CASSPPRSGDSYEQYF. In nucleotides, the CDR3 is TGTGCCAGCAGCCCCCCGAGAAGCGGGGACTCCTACGAGCAGTACTTC.

This chain uses TRBV11-2 with TRBJ2-7, with D maybe TRBD2 (5 bases). Deletions cut 1 base from V and 2 bases from J, with 9 bases between. Per the germline V gene, CDR1 is SGHAT and CDR2 is FQNNGV. The CDR3 is 14 amino acids. DNA for the CDR3: TGTGCCAGCAGCTTAGGGAACGGGGCCTACGAGCAGTACTTC. The encoded protein is CASSLGNGAYEQYF.

The J gene is TRBJ1-1, the V gene TRBV7-9, with a possible D match to TRBD1 (6 bases). This CDR3 is built from 13 residues. Germline V gene sequence: CDR1 SEHNR, CDR2 FQNEAQ (reference sequence). The V end lost 5 bases, the J end lost 6 bases, and 13 bases lay between the germline ends. Here the CDR3 reads CASSRSGVPEAFF. Written as DNA, the CDR3 is TGTGCCAGCAGCCGTTCAGGGGTCCCTGAAGCTTTCTTT.